This T cell receptor (beta chain) was captured in a study of CD8 T cells in ankylosing spondylitis. General study findings and limits: Seemingly distinctive of ankylosing spondylitis blood was a TCR beta motif formed by eight highly homologous variants. The study looked at matched synovial fluid samples from ankylosing spondylitis patients. Disease-linked clones were reported to be significantly enriched there. Both synovial fluid and blood in reactive arthritis had previously been reported to carry some motif variants. As for the disease-linked clones, they showed a CD8+ phenotype and occurred at relatively low frequencies in peripheral blood.

The V gene's germline CDR1 is MNHNS and CDR2 SASEGT. The CDR3 is made up of 17 amino acids. V dropped 5 bases and J dropped 5 bases, with 22 bases sitting between them. The authors made TCR beta libraries by quantitative 5'-RACE with molecular barcodes. MiXCR was run by TCRdb on the 5' RACE reads, yielding one entry per CDR3 protein. This sample has fewer than 650,000 distinct CDR3 sequences, with 10% to 15% found just once. As concerns this clonotype: The antigen remains unidentified.

This TCR came from a male donor with ankylosing spondylitis. The chain combines TRBV6-1 with TRBJ2-1, with TRBD1 as a possible D gene (5 bases). Sequences were obtained from blood, either unsorted or a sorted T cell fraction (not recorded which). The CDR3: CASSPGPIVIADNEQFF. The CDR3 bases are TGTGCCAGCAGTCCAGGGCCCATAGTAATTGCCGACAATGAGCAGTTCTTC.